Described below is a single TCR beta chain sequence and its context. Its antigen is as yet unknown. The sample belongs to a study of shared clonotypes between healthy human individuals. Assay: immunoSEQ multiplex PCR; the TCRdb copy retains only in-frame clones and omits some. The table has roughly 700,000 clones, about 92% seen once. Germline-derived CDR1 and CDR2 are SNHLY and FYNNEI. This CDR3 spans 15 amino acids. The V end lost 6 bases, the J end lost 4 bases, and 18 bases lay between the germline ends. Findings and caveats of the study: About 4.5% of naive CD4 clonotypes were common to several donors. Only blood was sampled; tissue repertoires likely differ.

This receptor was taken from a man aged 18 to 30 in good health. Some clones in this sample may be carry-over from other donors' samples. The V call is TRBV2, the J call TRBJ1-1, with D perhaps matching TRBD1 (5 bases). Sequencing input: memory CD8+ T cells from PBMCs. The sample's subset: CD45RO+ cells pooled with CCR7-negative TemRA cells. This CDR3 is CASRLESGGSTEAFF. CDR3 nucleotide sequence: TGTGCCAGCAGACTAGAGAGCGGGGGGAGCACTGAAGCTTTCTTT.